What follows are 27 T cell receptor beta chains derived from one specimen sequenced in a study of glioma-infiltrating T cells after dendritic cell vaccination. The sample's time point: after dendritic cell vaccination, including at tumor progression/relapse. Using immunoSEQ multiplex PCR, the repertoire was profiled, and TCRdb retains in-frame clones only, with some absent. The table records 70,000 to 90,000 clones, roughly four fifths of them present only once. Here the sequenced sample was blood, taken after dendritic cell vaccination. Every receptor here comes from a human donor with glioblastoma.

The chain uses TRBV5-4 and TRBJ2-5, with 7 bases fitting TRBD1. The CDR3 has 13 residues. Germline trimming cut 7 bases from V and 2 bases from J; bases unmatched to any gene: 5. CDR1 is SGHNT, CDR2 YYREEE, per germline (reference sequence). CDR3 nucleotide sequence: TGTGCCAGCTCCGGGACAGTGCAAGAGACCCAGTACTTC. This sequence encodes CASSGTVQETQYF.

The CDR3 region is CAWREIEGDRASGYTF. CDR3 bases: TGTGCCTGGAGGGAGATTGAAGGGGACAGGGCCTCTGGCTACACCTTC. The chain links TRBV30 to TRBJ1-2; 9 nucleotides agree with TRBD1. Germline assignment: CDR1 GTSNPN and CDR2 SVGIG (reference sequence). The V segment lost 3 bases and the J segment 7 bases; nucleotides outside the gene matches: 15. The CDR3 covers 16 residues.

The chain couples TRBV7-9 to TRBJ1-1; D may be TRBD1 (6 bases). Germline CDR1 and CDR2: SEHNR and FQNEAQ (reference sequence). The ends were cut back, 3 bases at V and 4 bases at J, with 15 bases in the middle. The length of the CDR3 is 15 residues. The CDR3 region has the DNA TGTGCCAGCAGCTTGAATAGGGGGGAGGGCACTGAAGCTTTCTTT. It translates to CASSLNRGEGTEAFF.

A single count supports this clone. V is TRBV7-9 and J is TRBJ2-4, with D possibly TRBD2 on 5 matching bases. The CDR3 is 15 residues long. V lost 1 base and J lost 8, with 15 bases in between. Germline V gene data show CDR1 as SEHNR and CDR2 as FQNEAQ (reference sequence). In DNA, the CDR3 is TGTGCCAGCAGCTTAGTAATCGGGGAAGTGGACATTCAGTACTTC. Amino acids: CASSLVIGEVDIQYF.

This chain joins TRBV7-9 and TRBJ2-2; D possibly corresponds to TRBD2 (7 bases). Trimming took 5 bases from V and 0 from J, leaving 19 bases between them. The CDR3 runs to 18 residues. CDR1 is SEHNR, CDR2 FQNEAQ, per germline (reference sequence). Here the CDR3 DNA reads TGTGCCAGCAGCCCCCTCGCGGGGGACACCGCGAACACCGGGGAGCTGTTTTTT. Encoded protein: CASSPLAGDTANTGELFF.

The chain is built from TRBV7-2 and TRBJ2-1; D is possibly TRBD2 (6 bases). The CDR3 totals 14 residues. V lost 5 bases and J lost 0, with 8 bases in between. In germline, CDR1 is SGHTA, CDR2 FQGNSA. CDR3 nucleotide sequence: TGTGCCAGCAGCGGACTAAGCTCCTACAATGAGCAGTTCTTC. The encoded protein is CASSGLSSYNEQFF.

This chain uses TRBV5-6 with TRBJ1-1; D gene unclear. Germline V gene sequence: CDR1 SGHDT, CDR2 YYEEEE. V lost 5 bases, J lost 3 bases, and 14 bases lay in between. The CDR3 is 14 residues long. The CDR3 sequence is CASRSGSADTEAFF. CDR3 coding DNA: TGTGCCAGCAGATCCGGCAGCGCGGACACTGAAGCTTTCTTT. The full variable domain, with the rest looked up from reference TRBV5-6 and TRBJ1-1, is DAGVTQSPTHLIKTRGQQVTLRCSPKSGHDTVSWYQQALGQGPQFIFQYYEEEERQRGNFPDRFSGHQFPNYSSELNVNALLLGDSALYLCASRSGSADTEAFFGQGTRLTVV.

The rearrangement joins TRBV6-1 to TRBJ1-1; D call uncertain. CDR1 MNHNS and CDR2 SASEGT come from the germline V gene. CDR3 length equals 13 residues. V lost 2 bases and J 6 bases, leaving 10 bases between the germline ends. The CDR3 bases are TGTGCCAGCAGTGAACCCCACGGGTCTGAAGCTTTCTTT. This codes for CASSEPHGSEAFF.

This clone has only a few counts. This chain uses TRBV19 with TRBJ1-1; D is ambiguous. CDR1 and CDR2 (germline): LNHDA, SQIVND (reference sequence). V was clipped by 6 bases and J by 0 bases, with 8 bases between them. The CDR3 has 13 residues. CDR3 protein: CASSNEMNTEAFF. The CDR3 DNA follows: TGTGCCAGTAGCAATGAGATGAACACTGAAGCTTTCTTT.

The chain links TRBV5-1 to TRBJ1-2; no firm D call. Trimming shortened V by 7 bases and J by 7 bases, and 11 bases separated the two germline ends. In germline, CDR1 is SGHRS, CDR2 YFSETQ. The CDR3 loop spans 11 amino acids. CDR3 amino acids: CASAGSTGYTF. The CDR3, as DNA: TGCGCCAGCGCCGGTAGTACTGGCTACACCTTC.

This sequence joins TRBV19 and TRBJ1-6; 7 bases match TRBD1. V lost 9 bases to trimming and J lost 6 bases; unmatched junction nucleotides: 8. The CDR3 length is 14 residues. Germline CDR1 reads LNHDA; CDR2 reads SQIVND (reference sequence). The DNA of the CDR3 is TGTGCCAGCTGTCTAACAGGGGTTAATTCACCCCTCCACTTT. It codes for CASCLTGVNSPLHF.

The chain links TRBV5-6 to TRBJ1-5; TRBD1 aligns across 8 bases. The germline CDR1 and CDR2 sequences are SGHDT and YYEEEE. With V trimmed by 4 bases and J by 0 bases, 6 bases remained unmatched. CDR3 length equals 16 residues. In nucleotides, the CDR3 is TGTGCCAGCAGCCGAACGACAGGGGCTAGCAATCAGCCCCAGCATTTT. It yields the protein CASSRTTGASNQPQHF.

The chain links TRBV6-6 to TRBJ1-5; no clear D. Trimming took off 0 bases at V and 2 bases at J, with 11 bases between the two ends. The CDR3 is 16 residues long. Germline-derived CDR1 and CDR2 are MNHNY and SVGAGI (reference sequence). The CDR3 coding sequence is TGTGCCAGCAGTTACTCAGGCCCAGCGGGCAATCAGCCCCAGCATTTT. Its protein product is CASSYSGPAGNQPQHF.

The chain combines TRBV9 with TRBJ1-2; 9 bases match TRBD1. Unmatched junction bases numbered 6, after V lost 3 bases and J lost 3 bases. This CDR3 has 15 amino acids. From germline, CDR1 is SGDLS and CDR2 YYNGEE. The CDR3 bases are TGTGCCAGCAGCGACGGGACAGGGTTGCACTATGGCTACACCTTC. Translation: CASSDGTGLHYGYTF.

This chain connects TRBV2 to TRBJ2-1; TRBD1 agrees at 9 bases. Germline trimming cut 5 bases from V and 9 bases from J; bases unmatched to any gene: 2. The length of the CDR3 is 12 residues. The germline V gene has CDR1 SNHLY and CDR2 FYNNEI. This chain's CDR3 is CASSLGQGEQFF. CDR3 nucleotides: TGTGCCAGCAGTCTGGGACAGGGTGAGCAGTTCTTC.

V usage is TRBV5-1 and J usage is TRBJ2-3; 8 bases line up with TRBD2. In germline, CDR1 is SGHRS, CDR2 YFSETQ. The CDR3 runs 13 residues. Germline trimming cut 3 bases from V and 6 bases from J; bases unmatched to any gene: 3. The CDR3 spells CASSSGGTDTQYF. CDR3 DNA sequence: TGCGCCAGCAGCTCGGGGGGGACGGATACGCAGTATTTT.

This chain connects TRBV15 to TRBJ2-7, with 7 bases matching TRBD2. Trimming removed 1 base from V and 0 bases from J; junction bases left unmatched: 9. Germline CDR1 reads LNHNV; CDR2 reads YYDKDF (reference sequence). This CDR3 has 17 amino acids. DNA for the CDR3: TGTGCCACCAGCAGAGCTCTAGCGGAACACCTCTCCTACGAGCAGTACTTC. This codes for CATSRALAEHLSYEQYF.

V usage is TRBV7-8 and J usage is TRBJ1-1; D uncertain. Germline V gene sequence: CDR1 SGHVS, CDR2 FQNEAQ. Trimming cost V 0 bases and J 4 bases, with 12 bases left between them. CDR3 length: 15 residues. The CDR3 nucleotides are TGTGCCAGCAGCTTAGCCCCCCGGGCGGGCACTGAAGCTTTCTTT. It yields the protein CASSLAPRAGTEAFF.

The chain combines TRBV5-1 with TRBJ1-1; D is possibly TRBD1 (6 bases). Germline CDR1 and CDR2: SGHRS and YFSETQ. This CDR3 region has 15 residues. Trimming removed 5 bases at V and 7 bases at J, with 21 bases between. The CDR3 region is CASRSNTKQGNEAFF. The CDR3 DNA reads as TGCGCCAGCAGGTCCAACACAAAACAGGGAAATGAAGCTTTCTTT.

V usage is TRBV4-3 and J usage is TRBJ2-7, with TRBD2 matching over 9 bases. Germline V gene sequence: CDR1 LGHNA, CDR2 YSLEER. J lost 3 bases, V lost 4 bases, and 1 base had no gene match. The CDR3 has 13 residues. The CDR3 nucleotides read TGCGCCAGCAGCCGCGGGGGGGGCTACGAGCAGTACTTC. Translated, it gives CASSRGGGYEQYF.

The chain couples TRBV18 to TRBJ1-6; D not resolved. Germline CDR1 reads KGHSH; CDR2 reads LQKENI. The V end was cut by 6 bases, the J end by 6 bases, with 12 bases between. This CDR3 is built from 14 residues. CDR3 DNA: TGTGCCAGCTCGGAGGAGCGCGCTAATTCACCCCTCCACTTT. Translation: CASSEERANSPLHF.

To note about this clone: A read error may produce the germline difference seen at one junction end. In DNA form, the CDR3 reads TGCGTCAGCAGCCAGGGACAGGGCGGTAACACCGGGGAGCTGTTTTTT. Its translation is CVSSQGQGGNTGELFF. V and J are TRBV4-1 and TRBJ2-2, with 9 bases aligning to TRBD1. The CDR3 has 16 amino acids. CDR1 and CDR2 (germline): MGHRA, YSYEKL.

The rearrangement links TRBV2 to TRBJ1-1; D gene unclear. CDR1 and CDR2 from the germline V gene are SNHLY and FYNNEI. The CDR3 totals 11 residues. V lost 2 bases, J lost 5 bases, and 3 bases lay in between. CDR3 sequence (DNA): TGTGCCAGCAGTGAACGGACTGAAGCTTTCTTT. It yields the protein CASSERTEAFF. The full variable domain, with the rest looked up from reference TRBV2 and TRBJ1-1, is EPEVTQTPSHQVTQMGQEVILRCVPISNHLYFYWYRQILGQKVEFLVSFYNNEISEKSEIFDDQFSVERPDGSNFTLKIRSTKLEDSAMYFCASSERTEAFFGQGTRLTVV.

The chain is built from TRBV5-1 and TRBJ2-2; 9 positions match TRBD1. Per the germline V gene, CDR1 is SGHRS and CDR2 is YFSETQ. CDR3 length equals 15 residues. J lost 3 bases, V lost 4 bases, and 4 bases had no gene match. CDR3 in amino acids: CASSPGDRDTGELFF. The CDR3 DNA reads TGCGCCAGCAGCCCGGGGGACAGGGACACCGGGGAGCTGTTTTTT.

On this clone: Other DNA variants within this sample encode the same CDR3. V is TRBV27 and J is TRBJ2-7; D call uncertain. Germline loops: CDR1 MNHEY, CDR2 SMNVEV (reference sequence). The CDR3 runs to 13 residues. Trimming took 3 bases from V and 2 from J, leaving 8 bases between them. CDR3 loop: CASSLGRPYEQYF. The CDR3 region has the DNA TGTGCCAGCAGTTTGGGCCGCCCCTACGAGCAGTACTTC.

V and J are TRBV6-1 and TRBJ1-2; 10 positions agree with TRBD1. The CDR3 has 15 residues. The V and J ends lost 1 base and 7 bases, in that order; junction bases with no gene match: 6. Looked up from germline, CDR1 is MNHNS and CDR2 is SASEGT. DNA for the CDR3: TGTGCCAGCAGTGAAGTTGGGACAGGGGAGGTTGGCTACACCTTC. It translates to CASSEVGTGEVGYTF.

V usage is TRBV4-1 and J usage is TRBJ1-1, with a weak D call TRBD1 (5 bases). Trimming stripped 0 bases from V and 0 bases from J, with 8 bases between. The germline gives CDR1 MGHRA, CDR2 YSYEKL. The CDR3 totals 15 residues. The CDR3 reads CASSQDRAVNTEAFF. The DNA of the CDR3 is TGCGCCAGCAGCCAAGACAGGGCCGTGAACACTGAAGCTTTCTTT.